A single sample is the source of the 21 T cell receptor beta chains below, sequenced in a study of blood T cell repertoires in COVID-19. The assay was immunoSEQ multiplex PCR, and TCRdb's table has in-frame clones only and misses some. The data contain under 250,000 clones, roughly nine tenths of them seen just once; the ten biggest clones take up 9.5% to 14%. Sequencing used PBMCs or T cells enriched from blood (not recorded which). Receptors were obtained from a man younger than 45 who had recovered from COVID-19.

The chain uses TRBV7-9 and TRBJ1-4; D gene uncertain. The CDR3 is 15 residues long. V gave up 3 bases and J gave up 5 bases, with 13 bases separating them. From germline, CDR1 is SEHNR and CDR2 FQNEAQ (reference sequence). CDR3 amino acids: CASSFSAGLNEKLFF. The CDR3 region has the DNA TGTGCCAGCAGCTTTTCGGCAGGTTTAAATGAAAAACTGTTTTTT.

The gene calls are TRBV4-1 and TRBJ2-1, with TRBD2 matching 10 bases. The CDR3 spans 14 residues. Trimming took 8 bases from V and 8 from J; bases not matched to a gene: 9. Per the germline V gene, CDR1 is MGHRA and CDR2 is YSYEKL. The CDR3 here is CASRERGGRDEQFF. The CDR3 DNA reads as TGCGCCAGCCGTGAGCGGGGGGGCCGGGATGAGCAGTTCTTC.

The chain uses TRBV27 and TRBJ2-1; 12 bases fit TRBD2. Germline trimming cut 6 bases from V and 9 bases from J; bases unmatched to any gene: 3. CDR3 length: 13 residues. CDR1 is MNHEY and CDR2 is SMNVEV in the germline V gene (reference sequence). The CDR3 sequence is CASSMGLAGEQFF. The CDR3 nucleotides read TGTGCCAGCAGCATGGGACTAGCGGGTGAGCAGTTCTTC.

The CDR3 here is CASSFDRGGPDTQYF. As DNA, the CDR3 is TGTGCCAGCAGCTTCGACAGGGGAGGTCCAGATACGCAGTATTTT. The chain employs TRBV7-9 and TRBJ2-3; 8 bases are shared with TRBD1. The CDR3 runs to 15 residues. Germline values: CDR1 SEHNR, CDR2 FQNEAQ (reference sequence). V dropped 3 bases and J dropped 4; count of bases not matched to a gene: 6.

V is TRBV28 and J is TRBJ1-1; D is undetermined. Trimming cost V 2 bases and J 7 bases, with 8 bases left between them. The CDR3 has 12 amino acids. CDR1 and CDR2 from the germline V gene are MDHEN and SYDVKM. The CDR3 DNA sequence: TGTGCCAGCAGTTTAAGCGAGGGTGAAGCTTTCTTT. Its translation is CASSLSEGEAFF.

The table lists this clone with a count of one. CDR3 nucleotides: TGTGCCAGCAGCGGTCCCCAGGGGATGGGGCGGGAGACCCAGTACTTC. This gives the protein CASSGPQGMGRETQYF. The chain uses TRBV5-6 and TRBJ2-5; possibly TRBD1 for D (6 bases). The germline gives CDR1 SGHDT, CDR2 YYEEEE. V dropped 4 bases and J dropped 5 bases, with 21 bases sitting between them. The CDR3 is made up of 16 amino acids. The complete variable domain, with remaining parts taken from reference TRBV5-6 and TRBJ2-5, reads DAGVTQSPTHLIKTRGQQVTLRCSPKSGHDTVSWYQQALGQGPQFIFQYYEEEERQRGNFPDRFSGHQFPNYSSELNVNALLLGDSALYLCASSGPQGMGRETQYFGPGTRLLVL.

The genes are TRBV11-3 and TRBJ2-1; weak D call: TRBD1 (5 bases). The germline V and J ends were trimmed by 6 bases and 4 bases, with 13 bases remaining between them. CDR3 length: 14 amino acids. Per the germline V gene, CDR1 is SGHNT and CDR2 is YENEEA. As DNA, the CDR3 is TGTGCCAGCAGTGACAGCAAGAAATACAATGAGCAGTTCTTC. This codes for CASSDSKKYNEQFF.

V and J are TRBV27 and TRBJ1-4; the D gene is possibly TRBD1 (6 bases). In germline, CDR1 is MNHEY, CDR2 SMNVEV (reference sequence). CDR3 length equals 15 residues. Trimming left V 5 bases short and J 4 bases short, with 14 bases between. CDR3 DNA sequence: TGTGCCAGCAGTACCGCAACAGGGAATAATGAAAAACTGTTTTTT. Encoded protein: CASSTATGNNEKLFF. Full variable domain (outside the CDR3, taken from reference TRBV27 and TRBJ1-4): EAQVTQNPRYLITVTGKKLTVTCSQNMNHEYMSWYRQDPGLGLRQIYYSMNVEVTDKGDVPEGYKVSRKEKRNFPLILESPSPNQTSLYFCASSTATGNNEKLFFGSGTQLSVL.

The rearrangement uses TRBV6-4 and TRBJ1-2; the match to TRBD1 covers 10 bases. The CDR3 spans 14 residues. Germline values: CDR1 MRHNA, CDR2 SNTAGT. V was clipped by 6 bases and J by 4 bases; unmatched bases: 5. The CDR3 nucleotides are TGTGCCAGCAGCCCCGGGACAGGGGTCTATGGCTACACCTTC. Protein sequence: CASSPGTGVYGYTF.

The CDR3 nucleotides are TGTGCCAGTAGTAACACAGGGTGGAGCAATCAGCCCCAGCATTTT. As protein: CASSNTGWSNQPQHF. V and J are TRBV19 and TRBJ1-5; possible D gene TRBD1, 6 bases. The CDR3 loop spans 15 amino acids. Trimming left V 4 bases short and J 1 base short, with 11 bases between. The germline V gene encodes CDR1 LNHDA and CDR2 SQIVND (reference sequence). Together with reference TRBV19 and TRBJ1-5, the CDR3 gives the full variable domain: DGGITQSPKYLFRKEGQNVTLSCEQNLNHDAMYWYRQDPGQGLRLIYYSQIVNDFQKGDIAEGYSVSREKKESFPLTVTSAQKNPTAFYLCASSNTGWSNQPQHFGDGTRLSIL.

This sequence joins TRBV7-6 and TRBJ2-1; TRBD2 matches 7 bases. J lost 3 bases, V lost 3 bases, and 11 bases had no gene match. Germline CDR1 is SGHVS and CDR2 is FNYEAQ. The CDR3 spans 17 residues. CDR3 bases: TGTGCCAGCAGCTTTGTTAATGTTGGCGGGGGCTACAATGAGCAGTTCTTC. It encodes CASSFVNVGGGYNEQFF.

The CDR3 nucleotides are TGTGCCAGTAGTATTAATACAGGGTTCTATGGCTACACCTTC. This codes for CASSINTGFYGYTF. The chain couples TRBV19 to TRBJ1-2; TRBD1 is a possible D gene (6 bases). In germline, CDR1 is LNHDA, CDR2 SQIVND (reference sequence). The CDR3 spans 14 residues. V dropped 3 bases and J dropped 4 bases, with 12 bases sitting between them.

The gene calls are TRBV7-9 and TRBJ2-7; TRBD1 is a possible D gene (5 bases). Germline lookup yields CDR1 SEHNR and CDR2 FQNEAQ (reference sequence). This CDR3 comprises 13 residues. V gave up 6 bases and J gave up 3 bases, with 12 bases separating them. The CDR3 spells CASSSGWSYEQYF. The CDR3 DNA reads as TGTGCCAGCAGTTCAGGGTGGAGCTACGAGCAGTACTTC.

The chain is built from TRBV4-3 and TRBJ1-1, with D possibly TRBD1 on 5 matching bases. Germline V gene data show CDR1 as LGHNA and CDR2 as YSLEER. This CDR3 comprises 14 residues. With 0 bases removed from V and 3 bases from J, the gap between germline ends came to 8 bases. CDR3 residues: CASSQDGRDTEAFF. The DNA for the CDR3 is TGCGCCAGCAGCCAAGATGGCAGGGACACTGAAGCTTTCTTT.

The chain employs TRBV5-4 and TRBJ2-5, with TRBD1 matching 12 bases. Germline loops: CDR1 SGHNT, CDR2 YYREEE (reference sequence). Trimming removed 5 bases from V and 3 bases from J; junction bases left unmatched: 2. The CDR3 extends over 14 amino acids. This CDR3 reads CASSGTGGKETQYF. The CDR3 DNA follows: TGTGCCAGCAGTGGGACAGGGGGCAAAGAGACCCAGTACTTC.

The CDR3 coding sequence is TGTGCCAGTAGAAACTCGGGGCTGGGACGGACTAGTGAGCAGTACTTC. It is translated as CASRNSGLGRTSEQYF. This chain connects TRBV19 to TRBJ2-7; 7 positions match TRBD2. Trimming cost V 6 bases and J 7 bases; bases outside gene matches: 18. CDR1 is LNHDA, CDR2 SQIVND, per germline (reference sequence). The CDR3 totals 16 residues.

This rearrangement joins TRBV5-6 to TRBJ2-1, with no clear D. Trimming took off 3 bases at V and 9 bases at J, with 10 bases between the two ends. The germline CDR1 and CDR2 sequences are SGHDT and YYEEEE. The CDR3 has 12 amino acids. CDR3 in DNA: TGTGCCAGCAGCTCAACCTCGGGTGAGCAGTTCTTC. This encodes CASSSTSGEQFF.

The J gene is TRBJ1-1, the V gene TRBV20-1; D possibly corresponds to TRBD1 (5 bases). Germline loops: CDR1 DFQATT, CDR2 SNEGSKA (reference sequence). The V and J ends lost 3 bases and 0 bases respectively, with 11 bases between them. This CDR3 is 14 amino acids long. The CDR3 DNA reads TGCAGTGCTAGTCCGGGGGGGATGAACACTGAAGCTTTCTTT. This translates into CSASPGGMNTEAFF.

This sequence joins TRBV3-1 (or the pseudogene TRBV3-2) and TRBJ2-7; D is unclear. V lost 4 bases to trimming and J lost 3 bases, with 10 bases between them. Germline assignment: CDR1 LGHDT and CDR2 YNNKEL (reference sequence). The CDR3 spans 13 residues. CDR3 sequence reads: CASSLGSHYEQYF. The CDR3 region has the DNA TGTGCCAGCAGCCTTGGCTCCCACTACGAGCAGTACTTC.

As regards this clone: Additional DNA sequences in this sample encode the identical CDR3. The chain recombines TRBV6-5 with TRBJ1-1; D call uncertain. V was shortened by 8 bases and J by 0 bases, with 10 bases between the two germline ends. The CDR3 totals 13 residues. The germline CDR1 and CDR2 sequences are MNHEY and SVGAGI. This chain's CDR3 is CASSYSMNTEAFF. In nucleotides, the CDR3 is TGTGCCAGCTCCTATAGCATGAACACTGAAGCTTTCTTT.

The rearrangement uses TRBV30 and TRBJ1-5; 7 bases are a match to TRBD1. CDR1 and CDR2 from the germline V gene are GTSNPN and SVGIG (reference sequence). The CDR3 loop spans 15 amino acids. Unmatched junction bases numbered 8, after V lost 2 bases and J lost 4 bases. CDR3: CAWSPGQAANQPQHF. The CDR3 nucleotides read TGTGCCTGGAGTCCTGGACAGGCGGCTAATCAGCCCCAGCATTTT.